This TCR beta chain derives from a study of blood T cell repertoires in COVID-19. V gave up 4 bases and J gave up 5 bases; unmatched junction bases: 5. The CDR3 is made up of 14 amino acids. Looked up from germline, CDR1 is MNHEY and CDR2 is SVGEGT. Repertoires were generated with immunoSEQ multiplex PCR, while TCRdb's copy carries only in-frame clones and drops some. The data contain 50,000 or so clones, about 89% of them seen just once; the ten biggest clones take up roughly a quarter. The sequencing sample was made of peripheral blood. The rearrangement uses TRBV6-2 or TRBV6-3 and TRBJ2-5; 9 bases are shared with TRBD2. The TCR sequence derives from a human donor in a cohort sampled during active COVID-19. This CDR3 reads CASSLIAGAETQYF. The DNA of the CDR3 is TGTGCCAGCAGTTTGATAGCGGGGGCGGAGACCCAGTACTTC.